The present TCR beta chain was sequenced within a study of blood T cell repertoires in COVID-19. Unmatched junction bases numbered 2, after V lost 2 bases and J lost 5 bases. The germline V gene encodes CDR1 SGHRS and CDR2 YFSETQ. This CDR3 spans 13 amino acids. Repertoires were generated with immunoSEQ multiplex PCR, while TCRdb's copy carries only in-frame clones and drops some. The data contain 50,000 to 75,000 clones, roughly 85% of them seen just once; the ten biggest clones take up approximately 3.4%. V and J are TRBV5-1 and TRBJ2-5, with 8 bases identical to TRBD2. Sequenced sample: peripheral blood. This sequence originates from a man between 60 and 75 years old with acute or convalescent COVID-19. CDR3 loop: CASSFSGTETQYF. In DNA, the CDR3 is TGCGCCAGCAGCTTTAGCGGGACGGAGACCCAGTACTTC.